This T cell receptor beta chain was recorded in a study of cytomegalovirus exposure and HLA in healthy donors. Study information: Findings of an earlier analysis included 110 million or so unique TCR beta sequences from 200 million or so T cells. A preliminary data release comprised around 85 million unique TCRs obtained from HLA-typed donors.

Regarding this clone: Its target is not known.

The ends lost 2 bases at V and 3 bases at J; junction bases unmatched: 6. The CDR3 extends over 16 amino acids. Germline V CDR1 and CDR2: MDHEN, SYDVKM. Study findings and constraints: A later analysis linked a missense variant in DCLRE1C to the trimming of TCR beta V and J genes.

The PCR contained 60 Vbeta and 13 Jbeta primers. TCRdb's copy holds only in-frame clones and misses some; the assay was immunoSEQ multiplex PCR. The sample holds approximately 150,000 clones; around four fifths are singletons and the top ten take less than 2.5%. The origin of this receptor is a boy between 2 and 10 years old in good health and CMV-seronegative. The V and J genes are TRBV28 and TRBJ2-1; 8 positions match TRBD2. The sequencing input was PBMCs. The CDR3 DNA follows: TGTGCCAGCAGTTTAGCGGGACTAGAGCGCTACAATGAGCAGTTCTTC. This gives the protein CASSLAGLERYNEQFF.